The 24 T cell receptor beta chains given below trace back to one sample, sequenced in a study of blood T cell repertoires in COVID-19 (dated by TCRdb to the early 2020s). Library method: the immunoSEQ multiplex PCR assay. TCRdb took this table from immuneACCESS and kept in-frame rearrangements with V and J called. Such tables lack part of the clones; where checked against another copy, unresolved V genes explain under half of the gap, and the rest is unexplained. The sample table contains about 52,000 clones; only one count was recorded for roughly 90% of them. Of the sample, more than 7% is held by the ten largest clones. Sequenced input: peripheral blood. These receptors all come from an older man with active or convalescent COVID-19.

The J gene is TRBJ1-4, the V gene TRBV5-1; tentatively, D is TRBD1 (5 bases). This CDR3 is 15 amino acids long. V lost 4 bases and J lost 0, with 10 bases in between. CDR1 is SGHRS, CDR2 YFSETQ, per germline. CDR3 sequence (DNA): TGCGCCAGCAGCCCGGACACCGCAACTAATGAAAAACTGTTTTTT. Its translation: CASSPDTATNEKLFF.

The chain joins TRBV6-1 to TRBJ2-5; possibly TRBD2 for D (5 bases). The CDR3 sequence is 15 residues long. Trimming took 1 base from V and 5 from J, leaving 14 bases between them. The germline V gene has CDR1 MNHNS and CDR2 SASEGT. CDR3 sequence: CASSEVGGSWETQYF. For the CDR3, the DNA is TGTGCCAGCAGTGAAGTCGGAGGCAGTTGGGAGACCCAGTACTTC.

Here the CDR3 DNA reads TGCGCCAGCAGCCGGGACAGGGGGACAGATACGCAGTATTTT. Its protein product is CASSRDRGTDTQYF. V is TRBV4-3 and J is TRBJ2-3, with 11 bases fitting TRBD1. V gave up 4 bases and J gave up 3 bases; unmatched junction bases: 0. This CDR3 contains 14 residues. Germline CDR1 reads LGHNA; CDR2 reads YSLEER.

This chain uses TRBV29-1 with TRBJ2-1, with TRBD1 matching over 9 bases. CDR1 is SQVTM, CDR2 ANQGSEA, per germline. The CDR3 covers 14 residues. Trimming at V came to 7 bases and at J to 5 bases, leaving 9 bases not matched to a gene. CDR3 protein: CSALRDRDNNEQFF. Here the CDR3 DNA reads TGCAGCGCCTTGCGGGACAGGGATAACAATGAGCAGTTCTTC.

Concerning this clone: At the DNA level, this CDR3 is encoded by other sequences in the same sample as well. The rearrangement links TRBV19 to TRBJ1-5, with 9 bases fitting TRBD1. Germline trimming cut 6 bases from V and 1 base from J; bases unmatched to any gene: 4. Germline CDR1 is LNHDA and CDR2 is SQIVND (reference sequence). The CDR3 is 15 residues long. In DNA, the CDR3 is TGTGCCAGTAGCCGACAGGGGGGGAGCAATCAGCCCCAGCATTTT. Translating gives CASSRQGGSNQPQHF.

V gene TRBV10-3 combines with J gene TRBJ2-5; unclear D gene. V was pared by 1 base and J by 4 bases, with 13 bases between. CDR3 length equals 15 residues. Per germline, CDR1 ENHRY and CDR2 SYGVKD. CDR3 bases: TGTGCCATCAGTGAGTTGGTCGGCCCGGGAGAGACCCAGTACTTC. It specifies CAISELVGPGETQYF.

This chain connects TRBV7-6 to TRBJ1-4; no clear D. The CDR3 extends over 16 amino acids. V lost 0 bases and J 8 bases, leaving 16 bases between the germline ends. The germline V gene encodes CDR1 SGHVS and CDR2 FNYEAQ. The CDR3 region is CASSLAAQSIGEKLFF. The DNA for the CDR3 is TGTGCCAGCAGCTTAGCGGCCCAATCAATTGGCGAAAAACTGTTTTTT.

The chain carries TRBV28 and TRBJ1-5; 8 nucleotides align to TRBD1. The CDR3 runs 18 residues. Germline CDR1 reads MDHEN; CDR2 reads SYDVKM. V shed 4 bases and J 1 base; nucleotides not matched to a gene: 12. Here the CDR3 reads CASSSPRDRGRSNQPQHF. The CDR3 DNA follows: TGTGCCAGCAGTTCCCCGCGCGACAGGGGAAGGAGCAATCAGCCCCAGCATTTT.

The V call is TRBV7-2, the J call TRBJ1-3; TRBD1 matches at 8 bases. The CDR3 is 14 residues long. Germline V gene data show CDR1 as SGHTA and CDR2 as FQGNSA. The junction had 4 bases not matched to a gene; V was cut back by 6 bases and J by 3 bases. The CDR3 loop reads CASRTGAVGNTIYF. The CDR3 DNA reads TGTGCCAGCAGGACAGGGGCGGTTGGAAACACCATATATTTT.

This sequence joins TRBV30 and TRBJ1-4; the D gene is possibly TRBD1 (6 bases). The CDR3 is 16 amino acids. The germline V gene has CDR1 GTSNPN and CDR2 SVGIG (reference sequence). Trimming stripped 2 bases from V and 0 bases from J, with 13 bases between. The CDR3 bases are TGTGCCTGGAGTTCAGGGGAAGACCCAACTAATGAAAAACTGTTTTTT. As protein: CAWSSGEDPTNEKLFF.

This clone was seen more than once but under ten times. The V call is TRBV3-1 (or the pseudogene TRBV3-2), the J call TRBJ1-2, with 7 nucleotides matching TRBD1. The CDR3 consists of 14 residues. Looked up from germline, CDR1 is LGHDT and CDR2 is YNNKEL (reference sequence). With 4 bases clipped from V and 8 bases from J, the junction kept 10 bases outside the gene matches. CDR3 sequence reads: CASSLTDRQLGYTF. In nucleotides, the CDR3 is TGTGCCAGCAGCCTAACGGACAGGCAATTAGGCTACACCTTC.

This chain connects TRBV7-2 to TRBJ2-3; TRBD2 matches at 7 bases. Trimming at V came to 4 bases and at J to 0 bases, leaving 7 bases not matched to a gene. This CDR3 region has 16 residues. From germline, CDR1 is SGHTA and CDR2 FQGNSA. The CDR3, as DNA: TGTGCCAGCAGCTCCTTAGCGGGCGCAAGCACAGATACGCAGTATTTT. Protein: CASSSLAGASTDTQYF.

This clone was found once. The V and J genes are TRBV9 and TRBJ2-5; possibly TRBD1 for D (5 bases). Trimming removed 0 bases at V and 4 bases at J, with 25 bases between. The CDR3 consists of 19 residues. CDR1 and CDR2 from the germline V gene are SGDLS and YYNGEE. The CDR3 spells CASSVEGNSGRVNGETQYF. CDR3 in DNA: TGTGCCAGCAGCGTAGAAGGGAACTCTGGCAGGGTAAACGGAGAGACCCAGTACTTC.

The CDR3 loop reads CASSYLGSGNTIYF. In DNA, the CDR3 is TGTGCCAGCAGTTACCTCGGCTCTGGAAACACCATATATTTT. The V gene is TRBV6-2 or TRBV6-3, the J gene TRBJ1-3; no firm D call. Germline CDR1 MNHEY, CDR2 SVGEGT. The ends were cut back, 2 bases at V and 0 bases at J, with 5 bases in the middle. The CDR3 is made up of 14 amino acids.

In DNA form, the CDR3 reads TGTGCCAGTACAGGACAGGGCTACAATCAGCCCCAGCATTTT. It encodes CASTGQGYNQPQHF. This chain links TRBV19 with TRBJ1-5; TRBD1 agrees at 8 bases. The junction had 5 bases not matched to a gene; V was cut back by 7 bases and J by 3 bases. CDR3 length: 14 amino acids. Germline CDR1 and CDR2: LNHDA and SQIVND (reference sequence).

The chain employs TRBV12-2 and TRBJ1-2; the table's TRBD1 call for D was not verified on the DNA. TRBV12-2 is annotated as a pseudogene. The CDR3 has 15 residues. In DNA, the CDR3 is TGTGCAAGTCGCTCGGGGACAGGGACGGGCTATGGCTACACCTTC. Amino acids: CASRSGTGTGYGYTF.

This chain joins TRBV30 and TRBJ2-1; 14 bases are a match to TRBD2. The CDR3 is 16 amino acids. J gave up 12 bases and V 1 base, and 11 bases lay outside the gene matches. Per the germline V gene, CDR1 is GTSNPN and CDR2 is SVGIG (reference sequence). This CDR3 reads CAWSDPGLAGAGWQFF. CDR3 DNA: TGTGCCTGGAGTGATCCGGGACTAGCGGGAGCAGGTTGGCAGTTCTTC.

This clone was observed a single time. The chain is built from TRBV28 and TRBJ1-5; TRBD1 agrees at 8 bases. The V gene end was trimmed by 6 bases and the J gene end by 1 base; junction bases not matched to a gene: 14. The CDR3 contains 18 residues. Germline CDR1 and CDR2: MDHEN and SYDVKM. The CDR3 spells CASRPTRTGLGSNQPQHF. In DNA form, the CDR3 reads TGTGCCAGCAGGCCGACGAGGACAGGGTTGGGGAGCAATCAGCCCCAGCATTTT.

The chain carries TRBV7-2 and TRBJ1-2; D is perhaps TRBD1 (6 bases). V lost 4 bases and J lost 5, with 17 bases in between. The CDR3 sequence is 15 residues long. Per germline, CDR1 SGHTA and CDR2 FQGNSA. The CDR3 region has the DNA TGTGCCAGCAGCTCGCCGACAGGCCTCGGGTATGGCTACACCTTC. Translation gives CASSSPTGLGYGYTF.

The V gene is TRBV9, the J gene TRBJ1-1; D might be TRBD1 (6 bases). Trimming left V 3 bases short and J 4 bases short, with 10 bases between. Germline CDR1 reads SGDLS; CDR2 reads YYNGEE. The CDR3 runs to 13 residues. The CDR3 loop reads CASSETGSTEAFF. The CDR3 nucleotides read TGTGCCAGCAGCGAAACAGGGAGCACTGAAGCTTTCTTT.

The CDR3 nucleotides are TGTGCCAGCAGCTTGTTGATAGCGGCTAGCACAGATACGCAGTATTTT. Its translation: CASSLLIAASTDTQYF. The chain is built from TRBV5-4 and TRBJ2-3; possible D gene TRBD2, 6 bases. Per the germline V gene, CDR1 is SGHNT and CDR2 is YYREEE (reference sequence). The V end was cut by 1 base, the J end by 0 bases, with 12 bases between. The length of the CDR3 is 16 residues.

The V gene is TRBV6-6, the J gene TRBJ1-5, with TRBD1 matching over 8 bases. This CDR3 contains 13 residues. Germline values: CDR1 MNHNY, CDR2 SVGAGI (reference sequence). V dropped 5 bases and J dropped 7; count of bases not matched to a gene: 4. The CDR3 nucleotides read TGTGCCAGCAGTCTGGGACAGGCCCAGCCCCAGCATTTT. It is translated as CASSLGQAQPQHF.

The chain joins TRBV19 to TRBJ2-5; 11 positions agree with TRBD1. V dropped 5 bases and J dropped 5; count of bases not matched to a gene: 10. Germline CDR1 and CDR2: LNHDA and SQIVND (reference sequence). CDR3 length: 16 residues. CDR3 nucleotide sequence: TGTGCCAGTAGTTCGGGCTGGACAGGGGGCGTCGAGACCCAGTACTTC. Translation gives CASSSGWTGGVETQYF. Complete variable domain (other parts from reference TRBV19 and TRBJ2-5): DGGITQSPKYLFRKEGQNVTLSCEQNLNHDAMYWYRQDPGQGLRLIYYSQIVNDFQKGDIAEGYSVSREKKESFPLTVTSAQKNPTAFYLCASSSGWTGGVETQYFGPGTRLLVL.

The rearrangement joins TRBV7-6 to TRBJ2-7; 7 bases align to TRBD2. Trimming at V came to 5 bases and at J to 2 bases, leaving 9 bases not matched to a gene. This CDR3 comprises 15 residues. Germline CDR1 reads SGHVS; CDR2 reads FNYEAQ. The DNA of the CDR3 is TGTGCCAGCAGCCGCGGGCCTAGCGGAACCTACGAGCAGTACTTC. Its translation is CASSRGPSGTYEQYF.